This T cell receptor (beta chain) came from a study of shared clonotypes between healthy human individuals. This CDR3 comprises 16 residues. Per the germline V gene, CDR1 is SGHAT and CDR2 is FQNNGV. The V end lost 0 bases, the J end lost 2 bases, and 12 bases lay between the germline ends. This clone was observed a few times. Every subset had its genomic DNA shared out evenly among several immunoSEQ plates. Methods used by the authors: Filtering differed since immunoSEQ provided only junctions, with no quality scores. The protocol was immunoSEQ multiplex PCR, while the TCRdb copy is restricted to in-frame clones and leaves out a portion. D and trimming were read from the DNA, whereas the V and J calls and clone size are those reported in that table. The top ten hold approximately 0.9% of the sample, which has about 1.1 million clones, about 72% seen once.

The rearrangement joins TRBV11-2 to TRBJ2-3; no clear D. The clonotype comes from a man in his late teens or twenties in good health. Some clones in this sample may be carry-over from other donors' samples. Sequencing was performed on memory CD4+ T cells from PBMCs. Indicated subset: CD45RA-negative fraction. CDR3 in amino acids: CASSLDSRPLTDTQYF. CDR3 coding DNA: TGTGCCAGCAGCTTAGATTCCCGGCCACTCACAGATACGCAGTATTTT.